Sequencing of this T cell receptor beta chain was carried out in a study of blood T cell repertoires in COVID-19. Study at large: The United States, Italy and Spain were the sources of the acute and convalescent COVID-19 samples. Sample material is recorded as cDNA or gDNA derived from T cells, B-cell-depleted T cells, or PBMCs.

Trimming shortened V by 0 bases and J by 7 bases, and 18 bases separated the two germline ends. The CDR3 is 17 residues long. The germline V gene encodes CDR1 LGHDT and CDR2 YNNKEL (reference sequence). The assay was immunoSEQ multiplex PCR, and TCRdb's table has in-frame clones only and misses some. The table records about 250,000 clones, around 89% of them present only once. Seattle patient enrollment occurred during active infection, with longitudinal follow-up thereafter. Sample: peripheral blood. The receptor was derived from a woman in her thirties with COVID-19, enrolled during active disease. The V and J genes are TRBV3-1 (or the pseudogene TRBV3-2) and TRBJ2-2, with D possibly matching TRBD1 (5 bases). The CDR3 reads CASSQDIRQPAVGELFF. The CDR3 coding sequence is TGTGCCAGCAGCCAAGATATTCGACAGCCGGCCGTCGGGGAGCTGTTTTTT.